This passage covers 22 T cell receptor beta chains from one sample sequenced in a study of Ad26.COV2.S vaccination and SARS-CoV-2 variants (TCRdb year 2021). The treatment or condition label of this sample denotes: some 20 received Ad26.COV2.S at low or high dose, single or two shots; 5 received placebo; per-sample allocation not given. For vaccine and placebo recipients, the sequenced repertoires came from samples collected on day 63 after the first injection. Receptors were amplified or captured by the immunoSEQ multiplex PCR assay. What TCRdb holds here is the immuneACCESS table cut down to in-frame rearrangements. Part of the clones is not present; checked against another copy, under half of the missing clones reflect an unresolved V gene, and the others are unexplained. Present in this sample are some 320,000 clones, around 84% of which were seen just once. Approximately 1.9% of the sample comes from the top ten.

Sequences were derived from peripheral blood, sampled in a trial of Ad26.COV2.S vaccine versus placebo. The receptors were sampled from a person aged 18-65 years who received the Ad26.COV2.S COVID-19 vaccine or a placebo.

J is TRBJ1-5 and V is TRBV5-1; D may be TRBD1 (5 bases). V lost 5 bases and J lost 8, with 23 bases in between. Germline V gives CDR1 SGHRS, CDR2 YFSETQ. The CDR3 consists of 16 residues. The CDR3 coding sequence is TGCGCCAGCAGAAGTGGGACCTCGAGGGTTTTGGAGCCCCAGCATTTT. Its translation: CASRSGTSRVLEPQHF.

The chain links TRBV11-2 to TRBJ1-4; a possible D gene is TRBD1 (5 bases). The V end was cut by 5 bases, the J end by 8 bases, with 15 bases between. Germline V gives CDR1 SGHAT, CDR2 FQNNGV. The CDR3 sequence is 14 residues long. CDR3 loop: CASSRGGGGEKLFF. The CDR3 nucleotides read TGTGCCAGCAGCCGCGGGGGAGGAGGGGAAAAACTGTTTTTT.

The rearrangement links TRBV6-2 or TRBV6-3 to TRBJ1-2; D may be TRBD1 (6 bases). Trimming left V 2 bases short and J 0 bases short, with 13 bases between. Germline V CDR1 and CDR2: MNHEY, SVGEGT. The CDR3 is 16 amino acids. The CDR3 region has the DNA TGTGCCAGCAGTTACACCTCCGGGACACCTAACTATGGCTACACCTTC. As protein: CASSYTSGTPNYGYTF.

This chain connects TRBV5-1 to TRBJ2-3, with 10 bases identical to TRBD2. V shed 7 bases and J 4 bases; nucleotides not matched to a gene: 9. The CDR3 totals 15 residues. Germline CDR1 SGHRS, CDR2 YFSETQ. The CDR3 bases are TGCGCCAGCGGCCCCGGGACTAGCGAGGCAGATACGCAGTATTTT. Translation: CASGPGTSEADTQYF.

Only one count was recorded for this clone. The V and J genes are TRBV4-3 and TRBJ1-5; 7 bases line up with TRBD1. This CDR3 has 14 amino acids. Germline loops: CDR1 LGHNA, CDR2 YSLEER. J gave up 4 bases and V 5 bases, and 5 bases lay outside the gene matches. This CDR3 is CASSFEQGNQPQHF. The CDR3 coding sequence is TGCGCCAGCAGCTTCGAACAGGGGAATCAGCCCCAGCATTTT.

The chain recombines TRBV5-1 with TRBJ2-1; D is perhaps TRBD1 (5 bases). Looked up from germline, CDR1 is SGHRS and CDR2 is YFSETQ. Between the trimmed V and J ends, which lost 0 bases and 3 bases, there was a span of 10 bases. This CDR3 spans 15 amino acids. CDR3 coding DNA: TGCGCCAGCAGCTTGGGACAGCTTCACTACAATGAGCAGTTCTTC. It is translated as CASSLGQLHYNEQFF.

The rearrangement uses TRBV4-3 and TRBJ2-5; 8 bases match TRBD1. This CDR3 has 18 residues. V gave up 0 bases and J gave up 8 bases; unmatched junction bases: 17. CDR1 and CDR2 from the germline V gene are LGHNA and YSLEER. The CDR3 nucleotides read TGCGCCAGCAGCCAAGAAGTCCGGGACACAGGGGGTTCGGCCACCCAGTACTTC. Protein: CASSQEVRDTGGSATQYF.

Points on this clone: An end of the junction does not agree with germline; a read error may underlie this. This chain joins TRBV30 and TRBJ1-4; D may be TRBD1 (5 bases). CDR3 length equals 11 residues. Looked up from germline, CDR1 is GTSNPN and CDR2 is SVGIG (reference sequence). The CDR3 nucleotides are TGTGCCTGGAGTGTACAAAAGGACAAGATTTTT. It encodes CAWSVQKDKIF.

This clone was seen a few times. The chain combines TRBV5-5 with TRBJ1-1, with 8 bases lining up with TRBD1. V was clipped by 5 bases and J by 3 bases; unmatched bases: 6. The length of the CDR3 is 14 residues. Germline values: CDR1 SGHKS, CDR2 YYEKEE (reference sequence). The chain's CDR3 is CASRTGAWDTEAFF. CDR3 DNA: TGTGCCAGCAGGACAGGGGCCTGGGACACTGAAGCTTTCTTT.

This chain uses TRBV7-2 with TRBJ2-3; D uncertain. The V gene's germline CDR1 is SGHTA and CDR2 FQGNSA. CDR3 length: 12 amino acids. V dropped 6 bases and J dropped 6 bases, with 10 bases sitting between them. CDR3 sequence (DNA): TGTGCCAGCAGGTTAAAACCGGATACGCAGTATTTT. This translates into CASRLKPDTQYF.

The rearrangement uses TRBV5-6 and TRBJ1-6; no reliable D call. The CDR3 contains 13 residues. The V gene's germline CDR1 is SGHDT and CDR2 YYEEEE. Trimming left V 0 bases short and J 8 bases short, with 6 bases between. This CDR3 reads CASSLDDYSPLHF. The CDR3 nucleotides read TGTGCCAGCAGCTTGGACGATTATTCACCCCTCCACTTT.

The chain uses TRBV7-2 and TRBJ1-2; D remains unclear. There are 14 residues in the CDR3. The germline V gene encodes CDR1 SGHTA and CDR2 FQGNSA. The ends were cut back, 7 bases at V and 8 bases at J, with 20 bases in the middle. CDR3 residues: CASTNREATGGYTF. CDR3 in DNA: TGTGCCAGCACCAACCGGGAGGCGACGGGCGGCTACACCTTC.

The rearrangement joins TRBV4-3 to TRBJ2-3, with D unclear. The CDR3 consists of 15 residues. V was trimmed by 0 bases and J by 2 bases, leaving 9 bases between them. Germline V gene sequence: CDR1 LGHNA, CDR2 YSLEER. The CDR3 is CASSQDLPNTDTQYF. The CDR3 region has the DNA TGCGCCAGCAGCCAAGATCTCCCAAACACAGATACGCAGTATTTT.

Comments on this clone: The sample holds other DNA sequences that translate to the same CDR3. CDR3 in amino acids: CASSLGRGRTGELFF. The CDR3 DNA reads as TGTGCCAGCAGCTTAGGCAGGGGGCGAACCGGGGAGCTGTTTTTT. The rearrangement links TRBV7-2 to TRBJ2-2; 8 bases line up with TRBD1. The CDR3 runs 15 residues. Germline CDR1 is SGHTA and CDR2 is FQGNSA. With 1 base clipped from V and 5 bases from J, the junction kept 3 bases outside the gene matches.

The J gene is TRBJ1-2, the V gene TRBV7-2; 9 positions match TRBD1. The CDR3 extends over 15 amino acids. CDR1 is SGHTA, CDR2 FQGNSA, per germline. Unmatched junction bases numbered 7, after V lost 4 bases and J lost 4 bases. CDR3 region: CASSSAPGQGYGYTF. In nucleotides, the CDR3 is TGTGCCAGCAGCTCCGCGCCGGGACAGGGCTATGGCTACACCTTC.

The chain employs TRBV30 and TRBJ2-4; TRBD1 is a possible D gene (6 bases). Germline values: CDR1 GTSNPN, CDR2 SVGIG (reference sequence). V was clipped by 3 bases and J by 4 bases, with 13 bases between them. The CDR3 contains 14 residues. CDR3 residues: CAWRGGQGKNIQYF. CDR3 DNA: TGTGCCTGGAGAGGCGGGCAGGGGAAAAACATTCAGTACTTC.

With respect to this clone: A junction end diverges from the germline sequence, so it may reflect a read error. V gene TRBV11-2 combines with J gene TRBJ2-3; 11 bases match TRBD2. Germline values: CDR1 SGHAT, CDR2 FQNNGV. This CDR3 is built from 16 residues. DNA for the CDR3: TGTGCCAGCAGCATAGACCTAGCGGGGGGTACAGATACGCAGTATTTT. This encodes CASSIDLAGGTDTQYF.

The V and J genes are TRBV7-2 and TRBJ1-5; TRBD1 aligns across 8 bases. Trimming at V came to 5 bases and at J to 1 base, leaving 4 bases not matched to a gene. The germline V gene encodes CDR1 SGHTA and CDR2 FQGNSA. The CDR3 is 15 residues long. The CDR3 bases are TGTGCCAGCAGCACAACAGGGGGGAGCAATCAGCCCCAGCATTTT. Amino acids: CASSTTGGSNQPQHF.

The chain employs TRBV12-5 and TRBJ2-7, with D maybe TRBD2 (6 bases). Germline loops: CDR1 LGHNT, CDR2 FRNRAP. Trimming removed 5 bases from V and 0 bases from J, with 14 bases in between. The CDR3 contains 15 residues. The CDR3 nucleotides are TGTGCTAGTGGTGCGGGGCAGAGGAGCTCCTACGAGCAGTACTTC. As protein: CASGAGQRSSYEQYF.

A remark on this clone: Other DNA sequences from this sample encode an identical CDR3 as well. V usage is TRBV18 and J usage is TRBJ1-3, with D unresolved. V was trimmed by 3 bases and J by 0 bases, leaving 6 bases between them. Germline V gene data show CDR1 as KGHSH and CDR2 as LQKENI. The CDR3 length is 14 residues. DNA of the CDR3: TGTGCCAGCTCACCTGGTCTCTCTGGAAACACCATATATTTT. This sequence encodes CASSPGLSGNTIYF. Drawing the rest from reference TRBV18 and TRBJ1-3, the complete variable domain is NAGVMQNPRHLVRRRGQEARLRCSPMKGHSHVYWYRQLPEEGLKFMVYLQKENIIDESGMPKERFSAEFPKEGPSILRIQQVVRGDSAAYFCASSPGLSGNTIYFGEGSWLTVV.

This sequence joins TRBV12-3 or TRBV12-4 and TRBJ1-5; no clear D. The V end was cut by 6 bases, the J end by 5 bases, with 5 bases between. The CDR3 runs 11 residues. CDR3 nucleotides: TGTGCCAGCAGCCTCTATCAGCCCCAGCATTTT. Translation: CASSLYQPQHF.

The rearrangement links TRBV9 to TRBJ1-3; D gene uncertain. Germline values: CDR1 SGDLS, CDR2 YYNGEE. V dropped 0 bases and J dropped 2 bases, with 3 bases sitting between them. This CDR3 comprises 13 residues. The CDR3 loop is CASSVDTGNTIYF. The CDR3 DNA follows: TGTGCCAGCAGCGTAGACACTGGAAACACCATATATTTT.